In this sample, the clone carrying this T cell receptor (beta chain) turned up a few times. The authors built TCR beta libraries using iRepertoire HTBI primers and Arm-PCR of CDR3 regions. TCRdb independently ran MiXCR on the multiplex PCR reads; one entry per CDR3 protein. The table records hundreds of thousands of distinct CDR3 sequences, around 15% of them present only once. Trimming took 3 bases from V and 5 from J, leaving 7 bases between them. CDR3 size: 12 residues. Per the germline V gene, CDR1 is ENHRY and CDR2 is SYGVKD. As to time point: newly diagnosed GD, antithyroid drugs for less than 3 months. TCR sequences were obtained from RNA taken from PBMCs. This sample is drawn from a study of regulatory T cells in long-lasting Graves disease. The same sample was also studied in work on T cells in Graves' hyperthyroidism and ophthalmopathy.

Sample: peripheral blood mononuclear cells (PBMCs), taken at new diagnosis, from a patient treated with antithyroid drugs. The clonotype was recovered from a man between 18 and 35 years old with Graves disease. The chain joins TRBV10-3 to TRBJ2-5; D perhaps matches TRBD1 (5 bases). In DNA, the CDR3 is TGTGCCATCAGTGAACAGGTGGAGACCCAGTACTTC. It yields the protein CAISEQVETQYF.